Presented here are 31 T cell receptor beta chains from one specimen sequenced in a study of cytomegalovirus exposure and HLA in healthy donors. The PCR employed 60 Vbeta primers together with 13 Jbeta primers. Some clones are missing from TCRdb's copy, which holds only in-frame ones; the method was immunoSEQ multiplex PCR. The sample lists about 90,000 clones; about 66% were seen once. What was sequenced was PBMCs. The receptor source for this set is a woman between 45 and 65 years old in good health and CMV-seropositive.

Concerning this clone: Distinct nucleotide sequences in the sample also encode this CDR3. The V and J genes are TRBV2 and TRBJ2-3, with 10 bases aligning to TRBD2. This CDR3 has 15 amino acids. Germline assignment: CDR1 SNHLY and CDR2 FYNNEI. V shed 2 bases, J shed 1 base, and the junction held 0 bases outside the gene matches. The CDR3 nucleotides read TGTGCCAGCAGTGAAACTAGCGGGGGCACAGATACGCAGTATTTT. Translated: CASSETSGGTDTQYF.

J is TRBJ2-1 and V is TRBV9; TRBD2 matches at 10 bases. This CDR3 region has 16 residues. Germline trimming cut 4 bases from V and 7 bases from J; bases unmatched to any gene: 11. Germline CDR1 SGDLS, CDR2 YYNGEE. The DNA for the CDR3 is TGTGCCAGCAGCCCCCGGGGAGCGGGGGGGCGTAATGAGCAGTTCTTC. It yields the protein CASSPRGAGGRNEQFF.

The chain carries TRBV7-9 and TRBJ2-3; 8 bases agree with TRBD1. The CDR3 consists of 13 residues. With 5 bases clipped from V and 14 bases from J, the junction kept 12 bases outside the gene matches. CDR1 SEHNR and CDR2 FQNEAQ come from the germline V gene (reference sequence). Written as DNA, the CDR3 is TGTGCCAGCAGCAAGACAGGACAGGGTAGTCCGTATTTT. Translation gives CASSKTGQGSPYF.

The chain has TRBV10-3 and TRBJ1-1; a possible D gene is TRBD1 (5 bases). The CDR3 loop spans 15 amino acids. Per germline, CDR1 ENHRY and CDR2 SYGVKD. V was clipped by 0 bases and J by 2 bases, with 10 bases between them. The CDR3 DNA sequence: TGTGCCATCAGTGAGTCGCCAGGGCGAAACACTGAAGCTTTCTTT. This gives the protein CAISESPGRNTEAFF.

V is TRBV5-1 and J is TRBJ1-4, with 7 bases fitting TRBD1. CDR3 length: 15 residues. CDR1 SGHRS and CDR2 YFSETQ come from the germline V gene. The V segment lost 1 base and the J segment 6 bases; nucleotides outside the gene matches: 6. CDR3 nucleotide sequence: TGCGCCAGCAGCTTGTCGACAGGGCGAGATGAAAAACTGTTTTTT. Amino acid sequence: CASSLSTGRDEKLFF.

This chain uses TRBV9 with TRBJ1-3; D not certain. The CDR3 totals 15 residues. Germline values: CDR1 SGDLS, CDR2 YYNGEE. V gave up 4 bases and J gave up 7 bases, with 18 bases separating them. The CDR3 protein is CASSPLGLAVNTIYF. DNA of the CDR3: TGTGCCAGCAGCCCCTTAGGACTGGCGGTCAACACCATATATTTT.

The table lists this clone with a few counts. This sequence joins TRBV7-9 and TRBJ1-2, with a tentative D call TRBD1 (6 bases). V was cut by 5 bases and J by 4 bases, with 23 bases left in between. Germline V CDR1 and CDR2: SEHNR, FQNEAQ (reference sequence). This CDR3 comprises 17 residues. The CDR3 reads CASSTGARTELAYGYTF. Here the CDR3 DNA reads TGTGCCAGCAGCACCGGGGCGAGGACAGAGCTTGCCTATGGCTACACCTTC. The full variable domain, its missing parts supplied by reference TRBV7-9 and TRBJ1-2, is DTGVSQNPRHKITKRGQNVTFRCDPISEHNRLYWYRQTLGQGPEFLTYFQNEAQLEKSRLLSDRFSAERPKGSFSTLEIQRTEQGDSAMYLCASSTGARTELAYGYTFGSGTRLTVV.

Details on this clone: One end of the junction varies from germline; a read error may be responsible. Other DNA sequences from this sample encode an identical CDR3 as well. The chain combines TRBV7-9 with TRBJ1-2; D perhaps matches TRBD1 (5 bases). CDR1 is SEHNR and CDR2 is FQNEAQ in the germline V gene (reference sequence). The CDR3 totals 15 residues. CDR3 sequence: CASSLMQGADYGYTF. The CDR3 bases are TGCGCCAGCAGCTTAATGCAGGGCGCAGACTATGGCTACACCTTC.

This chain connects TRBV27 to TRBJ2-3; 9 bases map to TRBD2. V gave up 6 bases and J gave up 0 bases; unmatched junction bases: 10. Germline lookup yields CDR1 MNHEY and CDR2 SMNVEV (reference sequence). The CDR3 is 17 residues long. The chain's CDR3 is CASRRASGATSTDTQYF. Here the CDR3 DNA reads TGTGCCAGCAGGAGGGCTAGCGGGGCGACTAGCACAGATACGCAGTATTTT.

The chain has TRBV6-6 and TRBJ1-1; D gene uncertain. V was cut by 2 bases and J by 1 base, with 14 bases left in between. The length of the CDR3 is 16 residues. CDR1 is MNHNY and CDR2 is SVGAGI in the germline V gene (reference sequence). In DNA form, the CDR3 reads TGTGCCAGCAGTTACGAAATTGGGCAAGGGAACACTGAAGCTTTCTTT. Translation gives CASSYEIGQGNTEAFF.

Written as DNA, the CDR3 is TGTGCCAGCAGCCCGGGACAGGGGACCTACGAGCAGTACTTC. It is translated as CASSPGQGTYEQYF. The chain recombines TRBV28 with TRBJ2-7, with TRBD1 matching over 10 bases. Germline CDR1 is MDHEN and CDR2 is SYDVKM. With V trimmed by 6 bases and J by 2 bases, 4 bases remained unmatched. CDR3 length: 14 amino acids.

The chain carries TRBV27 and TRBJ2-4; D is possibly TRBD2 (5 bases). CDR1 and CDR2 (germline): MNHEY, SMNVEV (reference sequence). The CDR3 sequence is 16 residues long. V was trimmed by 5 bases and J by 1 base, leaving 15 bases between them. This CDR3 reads CASSLSRGTAKNIQYF. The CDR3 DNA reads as TGTGCCAGCAGTCTCTCCCGGGGTACGGCCAAAAACATTCAGTACTTC.

CDR3 in amino acids: CASSLQGANEKLFF. CDR3 bases: TGCGCCAGCAGCTTACAGGGGGCAAATGAAAAACTGTTTTTT. V is TRBV5-1 and J is TRBJ1-4; 9 bases are a match to TRBD1. J gave up 5 bases and V 2 bases, and 1 base lay outside the gene matches. The germline V gene encodes CDR1 SGHRS and CDR2 YFSETQ. The CDR3 consists of 14 residues.

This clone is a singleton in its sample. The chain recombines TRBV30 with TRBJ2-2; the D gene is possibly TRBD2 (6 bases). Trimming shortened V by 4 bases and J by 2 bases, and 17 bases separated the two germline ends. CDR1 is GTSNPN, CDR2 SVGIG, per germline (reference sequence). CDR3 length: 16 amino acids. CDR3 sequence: CAWKLKPGLNTGELFF. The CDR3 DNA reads TGTGCCTGGAAACTAAAACCGGGACTTAACACCGGGGAGCTGTTTTTT.

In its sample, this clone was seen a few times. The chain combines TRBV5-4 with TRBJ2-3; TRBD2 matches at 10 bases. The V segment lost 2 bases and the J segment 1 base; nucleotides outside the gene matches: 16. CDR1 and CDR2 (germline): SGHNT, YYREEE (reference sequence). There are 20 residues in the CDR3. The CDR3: CASSFPGASGGAGGTDTQYF. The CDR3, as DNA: TGTGCCAGCAGCTTCCCCGGGGCCAGCGGGGGGGCCGGTGGCACAGATACGCAGTATTTT.

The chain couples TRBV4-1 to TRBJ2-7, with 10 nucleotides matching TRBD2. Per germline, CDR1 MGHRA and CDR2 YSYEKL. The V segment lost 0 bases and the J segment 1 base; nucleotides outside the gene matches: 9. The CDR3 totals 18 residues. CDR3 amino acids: CASSQDPAGAGGSYEQYF. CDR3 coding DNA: TGCGCCAGCAGCCAAGATCCGGCCGGAGCGGGGGGGTCCTACGAGCAGTACTTC.

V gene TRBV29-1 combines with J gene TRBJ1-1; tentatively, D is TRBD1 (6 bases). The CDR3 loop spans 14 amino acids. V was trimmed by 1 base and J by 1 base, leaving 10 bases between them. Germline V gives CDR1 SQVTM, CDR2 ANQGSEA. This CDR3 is CSVEVSGQNTEAFF. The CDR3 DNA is TGCAGCGTTGAAGTATCGGGACAGAACACTGAAGCTTTCTTT.

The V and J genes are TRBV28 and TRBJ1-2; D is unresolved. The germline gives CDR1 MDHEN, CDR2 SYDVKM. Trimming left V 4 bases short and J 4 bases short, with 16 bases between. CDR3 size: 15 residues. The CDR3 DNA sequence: TGTGCCAGCAGTTCCACCCCCCAGGTCCTCTATGGCTACACCTTC. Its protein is CASSSTPQVLYGYTF.

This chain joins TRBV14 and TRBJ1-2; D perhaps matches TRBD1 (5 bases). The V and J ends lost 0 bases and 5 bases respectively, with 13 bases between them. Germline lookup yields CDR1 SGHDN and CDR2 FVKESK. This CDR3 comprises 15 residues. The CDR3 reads CASSQDVRTPYGYTF. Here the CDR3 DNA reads TGTGCCAGCAGCCAAGATGTTAGGACACCATATGGCTACACCTTC. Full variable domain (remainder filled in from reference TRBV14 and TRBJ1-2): EAGVTQFPSHSVIEKGQTVTLRCDPISGHDNLYWYRRVMGKEIKFLLHFVKESKQDESGMPNNRFLAERTGGTYSTLKVQPAELEDSGVYFCASSQDVRTPYGYTFGSGTRLTVV.

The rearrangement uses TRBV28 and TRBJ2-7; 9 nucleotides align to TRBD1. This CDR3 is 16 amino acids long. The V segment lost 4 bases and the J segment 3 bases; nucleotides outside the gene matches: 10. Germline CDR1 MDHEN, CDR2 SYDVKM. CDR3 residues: CASSSGTGLGDYEQYF. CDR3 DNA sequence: TGTGCCAGCAGTTCCGGGACAGGGCTTGGGGACTACGAGCAGTACTTC. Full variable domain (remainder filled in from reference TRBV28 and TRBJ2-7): DVKVTQSSRYLVKRTGEKVFLECVQDMDHENMFWYRQDPGLGLRLIYFSYDVKMKEKGDIPEGYSVSREKKERFSLILESASTNQTSMYLCASSSGTGLGDYEQYFGPGTRLTVT.

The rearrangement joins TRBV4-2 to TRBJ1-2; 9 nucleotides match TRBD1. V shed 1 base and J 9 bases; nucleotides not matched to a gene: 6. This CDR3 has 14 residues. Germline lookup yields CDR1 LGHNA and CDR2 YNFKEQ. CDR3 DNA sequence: TGTGCCAGCAGCCAAGGGGGGACAGGGAGCAGCTACACCTTC. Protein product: CASSQGGTGSSYTF.

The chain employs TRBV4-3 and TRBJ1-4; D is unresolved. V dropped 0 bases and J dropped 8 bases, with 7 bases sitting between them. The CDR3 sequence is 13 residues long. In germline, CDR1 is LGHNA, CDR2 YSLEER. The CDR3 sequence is CASSQDLREKLFF. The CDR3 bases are TGCGCCAGCAGCCAAGATTTGAGGGAAAAACTGTTTTTT.

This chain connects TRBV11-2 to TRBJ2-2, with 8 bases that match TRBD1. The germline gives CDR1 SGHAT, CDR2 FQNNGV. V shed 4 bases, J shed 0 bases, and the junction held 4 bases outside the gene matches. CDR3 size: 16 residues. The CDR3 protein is CASSSPTGANTGELFF. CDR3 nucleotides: TGTGCCAGCAGCTCTCCGACAGGGGCGAACACCGGGGAGCTGTTTTTT.

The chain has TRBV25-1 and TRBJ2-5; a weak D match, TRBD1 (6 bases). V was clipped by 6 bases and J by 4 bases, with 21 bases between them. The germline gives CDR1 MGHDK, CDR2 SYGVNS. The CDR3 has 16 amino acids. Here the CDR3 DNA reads TGTGCCAGCAGCCTCAATGATAGGGTCAGGGGAGAGACCCAGTACTTC. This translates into CASSLNDRVRGETQYF.

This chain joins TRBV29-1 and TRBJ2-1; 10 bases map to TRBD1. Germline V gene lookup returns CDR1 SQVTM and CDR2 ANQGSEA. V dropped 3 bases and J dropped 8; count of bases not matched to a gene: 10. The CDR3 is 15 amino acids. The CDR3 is CSVDAGTGVRDEQFF. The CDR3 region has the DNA TGCAGCGTTGACGCCGGGACAGGGGTACGGGATGAGCAGTTCTTC.

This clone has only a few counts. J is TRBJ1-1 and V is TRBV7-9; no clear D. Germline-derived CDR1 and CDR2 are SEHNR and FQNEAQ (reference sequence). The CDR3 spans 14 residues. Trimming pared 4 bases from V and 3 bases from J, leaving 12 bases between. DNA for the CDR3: TGTGCCAGCAGCTCCACCGGAGTCTACACTGAAGCTTTCTTT. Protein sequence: CASSSTGVYTEAFF. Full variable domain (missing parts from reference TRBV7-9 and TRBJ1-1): DTGVSQNPRHKITKRGQNVTFRCDPISEHNRLYWYRQTLGQGPEFLTYFQNEAQLEKSRLLSDRFSAERPKGSFSTLEIQRTEQGDSAMYLCASSSTGVYTEAFFGQGTRLTVV.

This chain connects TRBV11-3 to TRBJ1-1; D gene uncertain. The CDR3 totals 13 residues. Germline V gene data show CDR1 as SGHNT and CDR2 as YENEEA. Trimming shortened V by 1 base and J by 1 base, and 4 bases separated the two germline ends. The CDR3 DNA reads TGTGCCAGCAGCTTAGCCGGGAACACTGAAGCTTTCTTT. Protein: CASSLAGNTEAFF. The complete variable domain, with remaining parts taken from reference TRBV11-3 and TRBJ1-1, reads EAGVVQSPRYKIIEKKQPVAFWCNPISGHNTLYWYLQNLGQGPELLIRYENEEAVDDSQLPKDRFSAERLKGVDSTLKIQPAELGDSAVYLCASSLAGNTEAFFGQGTRLTVV.

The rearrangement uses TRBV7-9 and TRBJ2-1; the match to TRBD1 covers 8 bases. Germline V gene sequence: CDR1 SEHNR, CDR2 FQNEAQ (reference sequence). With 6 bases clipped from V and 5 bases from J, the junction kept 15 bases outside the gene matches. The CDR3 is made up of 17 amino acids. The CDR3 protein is CASSSSAGQGSHNEQFF. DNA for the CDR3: TGTGCCAGCAGTTCCAGCGCCGGACAGGGTTCCCACAATGAGCAGTTCTTC.

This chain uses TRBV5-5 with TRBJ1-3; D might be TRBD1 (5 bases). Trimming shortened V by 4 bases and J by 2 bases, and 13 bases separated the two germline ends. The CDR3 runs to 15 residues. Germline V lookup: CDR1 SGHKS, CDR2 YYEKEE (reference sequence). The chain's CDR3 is CASSGGGTPGNTIYF. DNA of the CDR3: TGTGCCAGCAGCGGGGGAGGGACCCCTGGAAACACCATATATTTT.

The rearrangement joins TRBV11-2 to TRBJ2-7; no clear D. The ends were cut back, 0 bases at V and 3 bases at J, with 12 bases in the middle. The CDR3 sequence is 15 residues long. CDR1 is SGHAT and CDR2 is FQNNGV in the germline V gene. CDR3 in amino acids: CASSLETRHFYEQYF. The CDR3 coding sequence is TGTGCCAGCAGCTTAGAGACACGGCATTTCTACGAGCAGTACTTC.

The CDR3 protein is CASSQMGRRLYSYNEQFF. The CDR3 DNA reads as TGTGCCAGCAGCCAAATGGGGAGACGTCTATACTCCTACAATGAGCAGTTCTTC. V is TRBV14 and J is TRBJ2-1, with a possible D match to TRBD2 (5 bases). Germline V CDR1 and CDR2: SGHDN, FVKESK. CDR3 length: 18 residues. The V gene lost 2 bases and the J gene lost 0 bases, with 17 bases spanning the gap. The full variable domain, with the rest looked up from reference TRBV14 and TRBJ2-1, is EAGVTQFPSHSVIEKGQTVTLRCDPISGHDNLYWYRRVMGKEIKFLLHFVKESKQDESGMPNNRFLAERTGGTYSTLKVQPAELEDSGVYFCASSQMGRRLYSYNEQFFGPGTRLTVL.